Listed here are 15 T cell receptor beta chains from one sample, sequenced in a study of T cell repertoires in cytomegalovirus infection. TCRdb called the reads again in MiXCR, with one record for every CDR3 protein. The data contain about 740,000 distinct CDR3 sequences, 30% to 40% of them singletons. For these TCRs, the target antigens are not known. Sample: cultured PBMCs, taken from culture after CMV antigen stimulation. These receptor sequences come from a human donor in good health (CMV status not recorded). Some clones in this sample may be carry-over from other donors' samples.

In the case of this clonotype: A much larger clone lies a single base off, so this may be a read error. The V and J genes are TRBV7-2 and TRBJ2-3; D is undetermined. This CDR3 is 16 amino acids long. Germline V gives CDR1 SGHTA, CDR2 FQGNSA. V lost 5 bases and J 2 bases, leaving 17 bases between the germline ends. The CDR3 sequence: CASSPLITELTDTQYF. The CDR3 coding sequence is TGTGCCAGCAGCCCCCTAATAACAGAACTCACAGATACGCAGTATTTT. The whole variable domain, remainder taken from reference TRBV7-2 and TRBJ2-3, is GAGVSQSPSNKVTEKGKDVELRCDPISGHTALYWYRQSLGQGLEFLIYFQGNSAPDKSGLPSDRFSAERTGGSVSTLTIQRTQQEDSAVYLCASSPLITELTDTQYFGPGTRLTVL.

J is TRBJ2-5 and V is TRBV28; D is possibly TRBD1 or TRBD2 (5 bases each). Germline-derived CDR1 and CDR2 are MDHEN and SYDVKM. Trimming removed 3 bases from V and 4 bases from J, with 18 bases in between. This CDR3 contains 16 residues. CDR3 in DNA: TGTGCCAGCAGTTTTCAAGGGGTTGGGAGAGGAGAGACCCAGTACTTC. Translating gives CASSFQGVGRGETQYF.

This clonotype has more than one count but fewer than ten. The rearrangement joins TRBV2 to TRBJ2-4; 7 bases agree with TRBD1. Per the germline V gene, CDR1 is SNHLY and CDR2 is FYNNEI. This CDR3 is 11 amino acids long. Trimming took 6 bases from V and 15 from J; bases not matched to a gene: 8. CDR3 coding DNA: TGTGCCAGCAGGATACAGGGGAAAAGGTACTTC. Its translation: CASRIQGKRYF.

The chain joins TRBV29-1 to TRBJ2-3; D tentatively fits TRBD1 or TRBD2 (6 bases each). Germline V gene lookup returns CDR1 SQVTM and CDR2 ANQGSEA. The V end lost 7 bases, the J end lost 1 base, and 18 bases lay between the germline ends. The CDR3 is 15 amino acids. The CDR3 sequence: CSGGGWGAGTDTQYF. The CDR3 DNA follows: TGCAGCGGGGGAGGATGGGGGGCCGGCACAGATACGCAGTATTTT.

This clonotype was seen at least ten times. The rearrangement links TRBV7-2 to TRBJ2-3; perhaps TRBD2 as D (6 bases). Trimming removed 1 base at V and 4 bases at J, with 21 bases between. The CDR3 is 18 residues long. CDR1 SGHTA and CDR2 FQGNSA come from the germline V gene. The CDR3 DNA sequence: TGTGCCAGCAGCTTAGAGGCGGGACGGATCGGGGTGGCAGATACGCAGTATTTT. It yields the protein CASSLEAGRIGVADTQYF. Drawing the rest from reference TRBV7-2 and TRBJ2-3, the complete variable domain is GAGVSQSPSNKVTEKGKDVELRCDPISGHTALYWYRQSLGQGLEFLIYFQGNSAPDKSGLPSDRFSAERTGGSVSTLTIQRTQQEDSAVYLCASSLEAGRIGVADTQYFGPGTRLTVL.

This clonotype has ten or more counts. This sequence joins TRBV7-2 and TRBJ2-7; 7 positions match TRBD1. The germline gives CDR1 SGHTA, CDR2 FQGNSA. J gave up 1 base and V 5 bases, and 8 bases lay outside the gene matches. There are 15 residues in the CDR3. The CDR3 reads CASSPSGQTSYEQYF. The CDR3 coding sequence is TGTGCCAGCAGCCCGTCGGGACAGACTTCCTACGAGCAGTACTTC. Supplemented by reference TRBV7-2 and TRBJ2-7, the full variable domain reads GAGVSQSPSNKVTEKGKDVELRCDPISGHTALYWYRQSLGQGLEFLIYFQGNSAPDKSGLPSDRFSAERTGGSVSTLTIQRTQQEDSAVYLCASSPSGQTSYEQYFGPGTRLTVT.

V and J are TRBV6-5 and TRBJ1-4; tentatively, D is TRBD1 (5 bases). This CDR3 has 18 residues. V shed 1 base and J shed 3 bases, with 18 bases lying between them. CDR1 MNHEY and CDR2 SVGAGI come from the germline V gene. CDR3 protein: CASSYWHRGSAANEKLFF. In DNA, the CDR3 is TGTGCCAGCAGTTACTGGCATCGGGGGAGTGCAGCTAATGAAAAACTGTTTTTT.

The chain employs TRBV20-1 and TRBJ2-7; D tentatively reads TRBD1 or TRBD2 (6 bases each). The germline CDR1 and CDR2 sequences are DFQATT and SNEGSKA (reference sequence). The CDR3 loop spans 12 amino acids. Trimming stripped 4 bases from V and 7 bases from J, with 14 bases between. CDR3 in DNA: TGCAGTGCTATAGGGGGGACCCTTGAGCAGTACTTC. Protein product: CSAIGGTLEQYF.

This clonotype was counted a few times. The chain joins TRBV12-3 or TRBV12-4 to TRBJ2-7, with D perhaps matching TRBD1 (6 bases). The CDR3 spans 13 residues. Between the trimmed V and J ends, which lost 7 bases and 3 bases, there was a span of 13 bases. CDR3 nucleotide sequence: TGTGCCAGCAAACAGGGTTCCCGCTACGAGCAGTACTTC. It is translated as CASKQGSRYEQYF.

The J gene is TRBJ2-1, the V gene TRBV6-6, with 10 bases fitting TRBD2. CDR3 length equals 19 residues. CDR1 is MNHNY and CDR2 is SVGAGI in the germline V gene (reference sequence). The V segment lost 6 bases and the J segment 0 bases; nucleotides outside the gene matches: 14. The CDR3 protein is CASSPGLAMGLPSYNEQFF. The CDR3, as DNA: TGTGCCAGCAGCCCGGGACTAGCGATGGGCCTACCCTCCTACAATGAGCAGTTCTTC.

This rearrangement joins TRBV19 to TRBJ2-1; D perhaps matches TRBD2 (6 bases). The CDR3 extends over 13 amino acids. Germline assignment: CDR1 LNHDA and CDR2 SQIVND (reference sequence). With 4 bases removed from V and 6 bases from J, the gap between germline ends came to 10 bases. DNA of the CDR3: TGTGCCAGTAGTAAGGACTACCCCAATGAGCAGTTCTTC. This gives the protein CASSKDYPNEQFF.

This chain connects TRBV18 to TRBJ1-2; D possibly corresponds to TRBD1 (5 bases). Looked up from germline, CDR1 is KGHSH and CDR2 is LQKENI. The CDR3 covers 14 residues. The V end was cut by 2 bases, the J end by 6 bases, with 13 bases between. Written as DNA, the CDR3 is TGTGCCAGCTCACCAGCATCCGGGGGAGATGGCTACACCTTC. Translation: CASSPASGGDGYTF.

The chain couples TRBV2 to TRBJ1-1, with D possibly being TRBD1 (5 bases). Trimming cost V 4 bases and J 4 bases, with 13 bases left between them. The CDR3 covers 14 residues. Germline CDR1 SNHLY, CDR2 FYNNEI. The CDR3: CASSGFEGITEAFF. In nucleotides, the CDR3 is TGTGCCAGCAGTGGGTTCGAGGGGATCACTGAAGCTTTCTTT.

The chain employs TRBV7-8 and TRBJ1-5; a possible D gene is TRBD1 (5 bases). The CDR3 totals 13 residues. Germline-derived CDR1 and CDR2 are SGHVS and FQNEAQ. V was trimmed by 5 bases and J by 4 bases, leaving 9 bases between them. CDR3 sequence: CASSVTENQPQHF. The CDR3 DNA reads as TGTGCCAGCAGCGTGACAGAGAATCAGCCCCAGCATTTT.

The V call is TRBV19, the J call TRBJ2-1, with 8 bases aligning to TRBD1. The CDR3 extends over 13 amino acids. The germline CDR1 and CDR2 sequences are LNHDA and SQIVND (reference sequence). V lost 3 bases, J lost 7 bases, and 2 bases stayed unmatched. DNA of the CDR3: TGTGCCAGTAGTATGTACAGGGGGAATGAGCAGTTCTTC. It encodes CASSMYRGNEQFF. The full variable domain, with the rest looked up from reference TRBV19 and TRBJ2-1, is DGGITQSPKYLFRKEGQNVTLSCEQNLNHDAMYWYRQDPGQGLRLIYYSQIVNDFQKGDIAEGYSVSREKKESFPLTVTSAQKNPTAFYLCASSMYRGNEQFFGPGTRLTVL.